These T cell receptor beta chains were read from a single sample in a study of PD-L1 blockade in urothelial cancer. Sequencing used immunoSEQ multiplex PCR; TCRdb keeps in-frame clones, though not all of them. The repertoire consists of tens of thousands of clones, with nearly 90% occurring once and the leading ten covering 1.5% to 2%. The specimen comprised PBMCs, sampled around atezolizumab (anti-PD-L1) treatment. Receptors originate from a man in his fifties or sixties with urothelial cancer. Both conserved end residues are part of each CDR3. The D gene is left open where the match is weak. The size of a clone is reported for some rows only, either as once, few or many, or as a class for expanded clones.

D gene,V gene,J gene,clone size,CDR3 protein,CDR3 DNA
TRBD1,TRBV6-4,TRBJ2-1,-,CASSVAGGYNEQFF,TGTGCCAGCAGTGTGGCAGGGGGCTACAATGAGCAGTTCTTC
-,TRBV21-1,TRBJ2-3,-,CASSERVGGRRDTQYF,TGTGCCAGCAGCGAAAGGGTGGGGGGGCGGAGAGATACGCAGTATTTT
TRBD2,TRBV5-1,TRBJ2-7,-,CASSPGTSGHYEQYF,TGCGCCAGCAGCCCCGGGACTAGCGGGCACTACGAGCAGTACTTC
-,TRBV25-1,TRBJ2-5,-,CASSDDWMTGQETQYF,TGTGCCAGCAGTGACGACTGGATGACGGGTCAAGAGACCCAGTACTTC
-,TRBV2,TRBJ1-2,-,CASSAGRDYGYTF,TGTGCCAGCAGTGCAGGCAGGGACTATGGCTACACCTTC
TRBD2,TRBV10-3,TRBJ2-3,-,CAISESGGASTDTQYF,TGTGCCATCAGTGAGAGCGGGGGGGCTAGCACAGATACGCAGTATTTT
-,TRBV19,TRBJ1-2,-,CASSNTGLYGYTF,TGTGCCAGTAGTAATACAGGGCTCTATGGCTACACCTTC
TRBD1,TRBV30,TRBJ2-1,-,CAWTRIGTGSFF,TGTGCCTGGACCAGAATAGGGACAGGGTCCTTCTTC
TRBD1,TRBV5-1,TRBJ2-3,-,CASSQGQGATDTQYF,TGCGCCAGCAGCCAGGGACAGGGGGCAACAGATACGCAGTATTTT
-,TRBV5-5,TRBJ2-7,-,CASSFRGVGDEQYF,TGTGCCAGCAGCTTCAGGGGTGTAGGTGACGAGCAGTACTTC
-,TRBV7-3,TRBJ1-2,-,CASSSRTGDGYTF,TGTGCCAGCAGTTCTAGAACGGGGGATGGCTACACCTTC
TRBD1,TRBV7-2,TRBJ2-2,-,CASSLHRGPTGELFF,TGTGCCAGCAGCTTGCACAGGGGGCCCACCGGGGAGCTGTTTTTT
-,TRBV12-2,TRBJ2-7,-,CASRLANPEPPYEQYF,TGTGCAAGTCGCTTAGCGAATCCGGAGCCTCCCTACGAGCAGTACTTC
TRBD2,TRBV5-4,TRBJ2-5,-,CASSLSSGGQETQYF,TGTGCCAGCAGCTTGTCTAGCGGGGGTCAAGAGACCCAGTACTTC
-,TRBV6-5,TRBJ1-1,-,CASSYSGGNTEAFF,TGTGCCAGCAGTTACTCAGGGGGAAACACTGAAGCTTTCTTT
-,TRBV28,TRBJ1-1,-,CASSLRFEAFF,TGTGCCAGCAGTCTCCGGTTTGAAGCTTTCTTT
-,TRBV5-1,TRBJ2-5,-,CASSLGPRRAQNQETQYF,TGCGCCAGCAGCTTGGGCCCTCGGAGGGCACAAAACCAAGAGACCCAGTACTTC
TRBD1,TRBV6-5,TRBJ2-1,-,CASSFDRVNEQFF,TGTGCCAGCAGTTTCGACAGGGTCAATGAGCAGTTCTTC
TRBD1,TRBV28,TRBJ1-5,few,CASSLFSGQQPQHF,TGTGCCAGCAGTTTATTCTCGGGACAGCAGCCCCAGCATTTT
-,TRBV12-5,TRBJ2-5,-,CASGLVHTFGTQYF,TGTGCTAGTGGTTTGGTACACACCTTTGGGACCCAGTACTTC
-,TRBV5-1,TRBJ2-7,-,CASSLEPRGNEQYF,TGCGCCAGCAGCTTGGAGCCCAGGGGCAACGAGCAGTACTTC
TRBD1,TRBV4-3,TRBJ1-3,-,CASSQTGTGNTIYF,TGCGCCAGCAGCCAGACAGGGACGGGAAACACCATATATTTT
-,TRBV7-8,TRBJ1-1,-,CASSLPGNTEAFF,TGTGCCAGCAGCTTACCGGGGAACACTGAAGCTTTCTTT
-,TRBV19,TRBJ1-1,-,CASSIPGGAEAFF,TGTGCCAGTAGTATCCCCGGGGGAGCTGAAGCTTTCTTT
-,TRBV9,TRBJ2-2,-,CASSDREKNTGELFF,TGTGCCAGCAGCGACCGAGAAAAGAACACCGGGGAGCTGTTTTTT
TRBD2,TRBV4-2,TRBJ2-7,-,CASSPGLAPPEQYF,TGTGCCAGCAGCCCGGGACTAGCGCCCCCCGAGCAGTACTTC
TRBD2,TRBV7-2,TRBJ2-1,-,CASSFKTSGGFNEQFF,TGTGCCAGCAGCTTTAAGACTAGCGGGGGGTTCAATGAGCAGTTCTTC
TRBD1,TRBV5-6,TRBJ1-3,-,CASSETGEAGNTIYF,TGTGCCAGCAGCGAGACAGGGGAGGCTGGAAACACCATATATTTT
TRBD2,TRBV7-2,TRBJ2-1,few,CASSLVGAIAGGNNEQFF,TGTGCCAGCAGCTTAGTAGGAGCCATAGCGGGGGGGAACAATGAGCAGTTCTTC
TRBD1,TRBV5-1,TRBJ1-2,-,CASSPRDRVGYGYTF,TGCGCCAGCAGCCCCAGGGACAGGGTAGGCTATGGCTACACCTTC
TRBD1,TRBV18,TRBJ2-7,-,CASSLRRTGGDEQYF,TGTGCCAGCTCACTTAGACGGACAGGGGGCGACGAGCAGTACTTC
-,TRBV18,TRBJ2-1,once,CASSLRRGVGNEQFF,TGTGCCAGCTCATTAAGGCGGGGAGTGGGGAATGAGCAGTTCTTC
-,TRBV11-2,TRBJ1-1,-,CASSLTENTEAFF,TGTGCCAGCAGCCTGACAGAGAACACTGAAGCTTTCTTT
TRBD1,TRBV19,TRBJ2-4,-,CASSIQATGLHIQYF,TGTGCCAGTAGTATTCAGGCGACAGGGTTACACATTCAGTACTTC
TRBD1,TRBV11-2,TRBJ1-2,-,CASSLDPGGGYGYTF,TGTGCCAGCAGCTTAGATCCAGGGGGCGGCTATGGCTACACCTTC
-,TRBV19,TRBJ2-1,few,CASSGSYNEQFF,TGTGCCAGTAGCGGGAGCTACAATGAGCAGTTCTTC
TRBD2,TRBV19,TRBJ2-1,-,CASTLAGVYNEQFF,TGTGCCAGTACTCTAGCGGGGGTCTACAATGAGCAGTTCTTC
-,TRBV28,TRBJ2-1,-,CASSLRQGSFNEQFF,TGTGCCAGCAGTTTACGTCAGGGAAGTTTCAATGAGCAGTTCTTC
-,TRBV11-2,TRBJ2-3,-,CASSSLLTDTQYF,TGTGCCAGCAGCTCCCTCCTCACAGATACGCAGTATTTT
-,TRBV2,TRBJ2-2,-,CASSQAPLTGELFF,TGTGCCAGCAGCCAAGCCCCACTCACCGGGGAGCTGTTTTTT
-,TRBV7-9,TRBJ2-5,-,CASSFRQNQETQYF,TGTGCCAGCAGCTTCCGACAGAACCAAGAGACCCAGTACTTC